This record looks at one TCR beta chain sequence and its context. Random hexamers were used to reverse transcribe the RNA input (roughly 0.5 to 1 ug). TCRdb redid the calling of the immunoSEQ multiplex PCR reads with MiXCR, one entry per CDR3 protein. The table lists 150,000 to 200,000 distinct CDR3 sequences, 90% to 96% of them singletons, with around 0.09% in the top ten. With V trimmed by 4 bases and J by 0 bases, 16 bases remained unmatched. This CDR3 is built from 19 residues. Germline V gives CDR1 GTSNPN, CDR2 SVGIG (reference sequence). The source of the sample is a study of CD8 T cells in Susac syndrome.

The V call is TRBV30, the J call TRBJ2-4, with 9 positions matching TRBD1. Sample: CD4+ T cells from PBMCs. This receptor was taken from a human donor with multiple sclerosis. The CDR3: CAWKNRGPSFDLAKNIQYF. The CDR3 nucleotides read TGTGCCTGGAAAAACAGGGGGCCCAGCTTCGACTTAGCCAAAAACATTCAGTACTTC. The variable domain in full, completed from reference TRBV30 and TRBJ2-4, reads SQTIHQWPATLVQPVGSPLSLECTVEGTSNPNLYWYRQAAGRGLQLLFYSVGIGQISSEVPQNLSASRPQDRQFILSSKKLLLSDSGFYLCAWKNRGPSFDLAKNIQYFGAGTRLSVL.